This T cell receptor (beta chain) was captured in a study of cytomegalovirus exposure and HLA in healthy donors. The length of the CDR3 is 16 residues. V dropped 0 bases and J dropped 6 bases, with 16 bases sitting between them. The V gene's germline CDR1 is SGHRS and CDR2 YFSETQ. The PCR made use of 60 Vbeta and 13 Jbeta primers. Profiling relied on immunoSEQ multiplex PCR, and the TCRdb table lists in-frame clones only, not all of them. The sample lists approximately 110,000 clones; around three quarters were seen once. The sequenced sample consisted of PBMCs. This receptor was obtained from a woman between 40 and 55 years old in good health and CMV-seropositive. This chain joins TRBV5-1 and TRBJ2-1; D is perhaps TRBD1 (6 bases). The CDR3 is CASSLVGQGNFNEQFF. DNA for the CDR3: TGCGCCAGCAGCTTGGTAGGGCAGGGGAACTTCAATGAGCAGTTCTTC.